This TCR beta chain was recovered during a study of vaccination effects on CD4 cells after COVID-19. Across the whole study: After the second dose, samples were taken at median day 72.

Some clones are missing from TCRdb's copy, which holds only in-frame ones; the method was immunoSEQ multiplex PCR. The sample holds some 15,000 clones; around three quarters are singletons and the top ten take about a sixth. Of note for this clone: The antigen remains undetermined.

CDR3 length: 18 amino acids. Per germline, CDR1 LNHDA and CDR2 SQIVND (reference sequence). The V gene end was trimmed by 5 bases and the J gene end by 3 bases; junction bases not matched to a gene: 14. Within the ViraFEST assay, antigen-specific CD4+ T cells underwent expansion with viral peptide pools prior to sequencing. When about ten days of culture had elapsed, CD4+ T cells were isolated. The person had a PCR-confirmed SARS-CoV-2 infection during March to December 2020. Participants were given two doses of BNT162b2 or mRNA-1273 vaccine. The receptor comes from a human donor who had a prior SARS-CoV-2 infection. The chain employs TRBV19 and TRBJ2-2, with 8 bases that match TRBD1. The sequences come from CD4+ T cells from PBMCs cultured with SARS-CoV-2 spike peptides, collected after COVID-19 vaccination. In DNA form, the CDR3 reads TGTGCCAGTAGTCGCTCCGGACAGGGACGTTGGTACACCGGGGAGCTGTTTTTT. Translated, it gives CASSRSGQGRWYTGELFF. Full variable domain (remainder filled in from reference TRBV19 and TRBJ2-2): DGGITQSPKYLFRKEGQNVTLSCEQNLNHDAMYWYRQDPGQGLRLIYYSQIVNDFQKGDIAEGYSVSREKKESFPLTVTSAQKNPTAFYLCASSRSGQGRWYTGELFFGEGSRLTVL.